A single sample gave rise to the 32 T cell receptor beta chains below, sequenced in a study of cytomegalovirus exposure and HLA in healthy donors (dated by TCRdb to about 2017). Libraries were made using the immunoSEQ multiplex PCR assay. For the multiplex PCR, a mixture combining 60 forward primers for TCR Vbeta segments and 13 reverse primers for TCR Jbeta segments was used. Not all clones reach the TCRdb copy of this immuneACCESS table, which keeps in-frame sequences only. Checked studies attribute under half of the gap to unresolved V genes and leave the rest unexplained. The sample includes some 150,000 clones, with over 60% observed a single time. 2.5% to 3.5% of the sample comes from the top ten. The sample was PBMCs. These receptors all stem from a young woman in good health and CMV-seropositive.

The CDR3 here is CAWMGGTAFF. CDR3 in DNA: TGTGCCTGGATGGGAGGGACCGCTTTCTTT. This chain connects TRBV30 to TRBJ1-1, with D possibly being TRBD1 (5 bases). V dropped 4 bases and J dropped 11 bases, with 11 bases sitting between them. CDR3 length: 10 amino acids. Per germline, CDR1 GTSNPN and CDR2 SVGIG (reference sequence).

For this clone: At the DNA level, this CDR3 is encoded by other sequences in the same sample as well. V usage is TRBV6-1 and J usage is TRBJ2-7; 8 bases are shared with TRBD1. With V trimmed by 0 bases and J by 1 base, 2 bases remained unmatched. The CDR3 sequence is 15 residues long. Germline-derived CDR1 and CDR2 are MNHNS and SASEGT. Here the CDR3 DNA reads TGTGCCAGCAGTGAAGCAGGGACAGGTTCCTACGAGCAGTACTTC. Protein product: CASSEAGTGSYEQYF.

The chain carries TRBV11-3 and TRBJ1-2; D is unclear. CDR1 is SGHNT, CDR2 YENEEA, per germline. V was shortened by 5 bases and J by 4 bases, with 8 bases between the two germline ends. The CDR3 is 12 residues long. The CDR3 bases are TGTGCCAGCAGCGCGGAGGGCTATGGCTACACCTTC. This translates into CASSAEGYGYTF.

The V gene is TRBV5-1, the J gene TRBJ2-7; 7 nucleotides line up with TRBD2. The CDR3 runs to 15 residues. Germline V gene lookup returns CDR1 SGHRS and CDR2 YFSETQ. J gave up 0 bases and V 3 bases, and 6 bases lay outside the gene matches. The CDR3, as DNA: TGCGCCAGCAGCTCGGGGGGTAGGAGCTCCTACGAGCAGTACTTC. Its protein product is CASSSGGRSSYEQYF.

V and J are TRBV14 and TRBJ2-7, with TRBD2 matching 7 bases. This CDR3 is 16 amino acids long. From germline, CDR1 is SGHDN and CDR2 FVKESK. Unmatched junction bases numbered 10, after V lost 1 base and J lost 4 bases. The CDR3 DNA sequence: TGTGCCAGCAGCCAAGGATCTCTCCGGGGGGTGTACGAGCAGTACTTC. It is translated as CASSQGSLRGVYEQYF.

This clone turned up a few times. This chain connects TRBV13 to TRBJ1-6; a possible D gene is TRBD1 (6 bases). CDR1 is PRHDT, CDR2 FYEKMQ, per germline (reference sequence). V shed 0 bases and J shed 11 bases, with 17 bases lying between them. This CDR3 comprises 16 residues. CDR3 bases: TGTGCCAGCAGCTTAGGTCCCGGGACAAGAAATACACCCCTCCACTTT. Encoded protein: CASSLGPGTRNTPLHF.

This clone was seen a handful of times. The CDR3 here is CASSLGAGPSETQYF. In DNA form, the CDR3 reads TGCGCCAGCAGCTTGGGAGCGGGACCCTCAGAGACCCAGTACTTC. This rearrangement joins TRBV5-1 to TRBJ2-5, with 7 bases fitting TRBD2. V lost 0 bases to trimming and J lost 4 bases; unmatched junction nucleotides: 6. The germline V gene has CDR1 SGHRS and CDR2 YFSETQ. This CDR3 region has 15 residues.

The V and J genes are TRBV29-1 and TRBJ2-2; the match to TRBD1 covers 9 bases. Germline assignment: CDR1 SQVTM and CDR2 ANQGSEA. The ends lost 4 bases at V and 0 bases at J; junction bases unmatched: 0. There are 14 residues in the CDR3. CDR3 residues: CSVGDRANTGELFF. The DNA of the CDR3 is TGCAGCGTTGGGGACAGGGCGAACACCGGGGAGCTGTTTTTT.

This clone has more than one count but fewer than ten. The genes are TRBV6-4 and TRBJ1-3; 8 bases are shared with TRBD1. There are 18 residues in the CDR3. Germline loops: CDR1 MRHNA, CDR2 SNTAGT. With 4 bases clipped from V and 4 bases from J, the junction kept 15 bases outside the gene matches. The CDR3 spells CASSALQARTGRGNTIYF. The CDR3 DNA reads as TGTGCCAGCAGTGCACTTCAAGCCCGGACAGGGAGAGGAAACACCATATATTTT.

This chain links TRBV29-1 with TRBJ2-5; D perhaps matches TRBD1 (6 bases). V lost 7 bases to trimming and J lost 4 bases, with 13 bases between them. The CDR3 has 12 amino acids. Germline CDR1 SQVTM, CDR2 ANQGSEA. CDR3 coding DNA: TGCAGCGGTGGAGGACAGAGAGAGACCCAGTACTTC. Encoded protein: CSGGGQRETQYF. The variable domain in full, with the rest retrieved from reference TRBV29-1 and TRBJ2-5, is SAVISQKPSRDICQRGTSLTIQCQVDSQVTMMFWYRQQPGQSLTLIATANQGSEATYESGFVIDKFPISRPNLTFSTLTVSNMSPEDSSIYLCSGGGQRETQYFGPGTRLLVL.

This clone came up a few times. At one boundary the junction diverges from the germline segment, which might be a read error. This chain links TRBV7-7 with TRBJ2-6, with a possible D match to TRBD2 (7 bases). CDR1 and CDR2 (germline): SSHAT, FNYEAQ (reference sequence). The CDR3 extends over 16 amino acids. The CDR3 coding sequence is TGTGCTAGCAGCTTAGGGGGGGGAAGCGGGGCCAACGTCCTGACTTTC. It codes for CASSLGGGSGANVLTF. Full variable domain (remainder filled in from reference TRBV7-7 and TRBJ2-6): GAGVSQSPRYKVTKRGQDVTLRCDPISSHATLYWYQQALGQGPEFLTYFNYEAQPDKSGLPSDRFSAERPEGSISTLTIQRTEQRDSAMYRCASSLGGGSGANVLTFGAGSRLTVL.

The V gene is TRBV4-1, the J gene TRBJ2-3, with 8 bases identical to TRBD2. CDR1 and CDR2 (germline): MGHRA, YSYEKL. The trim removed 4 bases at V and 6 bases at J, leaving 12 bases unmatched. This CDR3 spans 16 amino acids. CDR3 region: CASSLTGTRTPDTQYF. The CDR3 DNA reads as TGCGCCAGCAGCCTTACCGGGACTAGGACCCCGGATACGCAGTATTTT.

V and J are TRBV19 and TRBJ1-5, with a weak D call TRBD1 (5 bases). The V and J ends lost 1 base and 5 bases respectively, with 9 bases between them. CDR1 is LNHDA and CDR2 is SQIVND in the germline V gene (reference sequence). The CDR3 is 14 amino acids. The CDR3 region has the DNA TGTGCCAGTAGTATAGGAGACAGTTATCAGCCCCAGCATTTT. This sequence encodes CASSIGDSYQPQHF.

The chain joins TRBV5-6 to TRBJ1-1; the D is unclear. CDR3 length: 14 residues. Germline CDR1 is SGHDT and CDR2 is YYEEEE. V was shortened by 4 bases and J by 1 base, with 11 bases between the two germline ends. The CDR3: CASSNAGRNTEAFF. CDR3 sequence (DNA): TGTGCCAGCAGCAACGCGGGGAGGAACACTGAAGCTTTCTTT.

This clone has a handful of counts. The genes are TRBV2 and TRBJ2-7, with 14 bases matching TRBD2. CDR1 is SNHLY, CDR2 FYNNEI, per germline. V shed 6 bases, J shed 3 bases, and the junction held 4 bases outside the gene matches. The CDR3 totals 15 residues. The CDR3 nucleotides read TGTGCCAGCAGCAACGGACTAGCGGGAGGCTACGAGCAGTACTTC. This gives the protein CASSNGLAGGYEQYF.

The chain uses TRBV11-3 and TRBJ2-1; D unclear. This CDR3 spans 11 amino acids. The germline CDR1 and CDR2 sequences are SGHNT and YENEEA. V lost 1 base, J lost 12 bases, and 7 bases lay in between. The CDR3 spells CASSLVPGQFF. In nucleotides, the CDR3 is TGTGCCAGCAGCTTAGTTCCAGGGCAGTTCTTC.

This clone was detected only once. The chain uses TRBV4-1 and TRBJ1-2, with D unclear. Trimming stripped 0 bases from V and 2 bases from J, with 13 bases between. CDR3 length equals 16 residues. Germline V lookup: CDR1 MGHRA, CDR2 YSYEKL. CDR3: CASSQDVGRRNYGYTF. Written as DNA, the CDR3 is TGCGCCAGCAGCCAAGATGTAGGGAGGAGGAACTATGGCTACACCTTC.

The V and J genes are TRBV7-2 and TRBJ2-3, with 7 bases identical to TRBD2. The CDR3 runs 16 residues. Germline trimming cut 1 base from V and 0 bases from J; bases unmatched to any gene: 4. Per germline, CDR1 SGHTA and CDR2 FQGNSA. CDR3 nucleotides: TGTGCCAGCAGCTTAGGAGCGGGATTTAGCACAGATACGCAGTATTTT. This translates into CASSLGAGFSTDTQYF. Together with reference TRBV7-2 and TRBJ2-3, the CDR3 gives the full variable domain: GAGVSQSPSNKVTEKGKDVELRCDPISGHTALYWYRQSLGQGLEFLIYFQGNSAPDKSGLPSDRFSAERTGGSVSTLTIQRTQQEDSAVYLCASSLGAGFSTDTQYFGPGTRLTVL.

V is TRBV18 and J is TRBJ2-5; 9 nucleotides align to TRBD1. This CDR3 spans 15 amino acids. With 3 bases clipped from V and 4 bases from J, the junction kept 6 bases outside the gene matches. Germline loops: CDR1 KGHSH, CDR2 LQKENI. CDR3 protein: CASSPPGQGLETQYF. The DNA for the CDR3 is TGTGCCAGCTCACCCCCGGGACAGGGCCTAGAGACCCAGTACTTC. Complete variable domain (other parts from reference TRBV18 and TRBJ2-5): NAGVMQNPRHLVRRRGQEARLRCSPMKGHSHVYWYRQLPEEGLKFMVYLQKENIIDESGMPKERFSAEFPKEGPSILRIQQVVRGDSAAYFCASSPPGQGLETQYFGPGTRLLVL.

This clone was counted between two and nine times. This rearrangement joins TRBV19 to TRBJ1-4; possible D gene TRBD1, 5 bases. The germline gives CDR1 LNHDA, CDR2 SQIVND (reference sequence). CDR3 length equals 14 residues. V was trimmed by 3 bases and J by 8 bases, leaving 13 bases between them. The CDR3: CASSIFGGGEKLFF. The CDR3 bases are TGTGCCAGTAGTATCTTCGGGGGAGGGGAAAAACTGTTTTTT. Full variable domain (outside the CDR3, taken from reference TRBV19 and TRBJ1-4): DGGITQSPKYLFRKEGQNVTLSCEQNLNHDAMYWYRQDPGQGLRLIYYSQIVNDFQKGDIAEGYSVSREKKESFPLTVTSAQKNPTAFYLCASSIFGGGEKLFFGSGTQLSVL.

This chain links TRBV5-1 with TRBJ2-3, with 7 bases fitting TRBD1. This CDR3 is built from 15 residues. V lost 2 bases, J lost 1 base, and 4 bases stayed unmatched. CDR1 is SGHRS and CDR2 is YFSETQ in the germline V gene. DNA of the CDR3: TGCGCCAGCAGCTTCAAGGGGGCGGGCACAGATACGCAGTATTTT. Residues: CASSFKGAGTDTQYF. Full variable domain (remainder filled in from reference TRBV5-1 and TRBJ2-3): KAGVTQTPRYLIKTRGQQVTLSCSPISGHRSVSWYQQTPGQGLQFLFEYFSETQRNKGNFPGRFSGRQFSNSRSEMNVSTLELGDSALYLCASSFKGAGTDTQYFGPGTRLTVL.

A word on this clone: The junction and the germline gene differ at one end; a read error may be behind it. The sample carries other DNA sequences with the same CDR3. The J gene is TRBJ1-2, the V gene TRBV15; TRBD1 is a possible D gene (5 bases). The CDR3 consists of 15 residues. The V gene's germline CDR1 is LNHNV and CDR2 YYDKDF (reference sequence). DNA of the CDR3: TGCGCCACCAGTAGAACCGGGACTTCCGACTATGGCTACACCTTC. It codes for CATSRTGTSDYGYTF.

This clone was seen a few times. V gene TRBV6-5 combines with J gene TRBJ2-7; 7 positions match TRBD2. The CDR3 length is 15 residues. V lost 2 bases to trimming and J lost 3 bases; unmatched junction nucleotides: 7. Germline values: CDR1 MNHEY, CDR2 SVGAGI. CDR3 loop: CASSYGLAVVYEQYF. CDR3 DNA: TGTGCCAGCAGTTACGGGCTAGCGGTAGTCTACGAGCAGTACTTC.

The chain is built from TRBV2 and TRBJ1-5, with 10 bases identical to TRBD1. J lost 4 bases, V lost 5 bases, and 5 bases had no gene match. Germline V CDR1 and CDR2: SNHLY, FYNNEI. There are 15 residues in the CDR3. The CDR3 nucleotides are TGTGCCAGCAGTCCGGGACAGGGGATGAATCAGCCCCAGCATTTT. Amino acid sequence: CASSPGQGMNQPQHF. Using reference TRBV2 and TRBJ1-5 for the parts outside the CDR3, the full variable domain is EPEVTQTPSHQVTQMGQEVILRCVPISNHLYFYWYRQILGQKVEFLVSFYNNEISEKSEIFDDQFSVERPDGSNFTLKIRSTKLEDSAMYFCASSPGQGMNQPQHFGDGTRLSIL.

Only a few counts were recorded for this clone. The V and J genes are TRBV6-5 and TRBJ1-1; no reliable D call. V lost 0 bases and J lost 5, with 10 bases in between. The germline gives CDR1 MNHEY, CDR2 SVGAGI. CDR3 length: 14 residues. The CDR3: CASSYSIGRTEAFF. CDR3 sequence (DNA): TGTGCCAGCAGTTACTCGATTGGTCGGACTGAAGCTTTCTTT.

The chain links TRBV7-6 to TRBJ1-1, with a tentative D call TRBD1 (6 bases). This CDR3 contains 15 residues. The V and J ends lost 4 bases and 0 bases respectively, with 12 bases between them. CDR1 SGHVS and CDR2 FNYEAQ come from the germline V gene. DNA of the CDR3: TGTGCCAGCAGCTCCAGACAGGAGATGAACACTGAAGCTTTCTTT. Translating it yields CASSSRQEMNTEAFF.

The chain joins TRBV6-5 to TRBJ2-1; a weak D match, TRBD1 (6 bases). V lost 5 bases and J lost 5, with 16 bases in between. Germline V gives CDR1 MNHEY, CDR2 SVGAGI. CDR3 length: 15 residues. The CDR3 is CASSPNRVPNNEQFF. DNA of the CDR3: TGTGCCAGCAGTCCCAACAGGGTCCCGAACAATGAGCAGTTCTTC.

The gene calls are TRBV7-4 and TRBJ1-5; D unclear. CDR1 and CDR2 from the germline V gene are SGHVT and SQSDAQ. Trimming took 1 base from V and 3 from J, leaving 10 bases between them. The CDR3 is 15 residues long. Written as DNA, the CDR3 is TGTGCCAGCAGCTTAGGGTGGCAACCCAATCAGCCCCAGCATTTT. Amino acid sequence: CASSLGWQPNQPQHF.

The genes are TRBV28 and TRBJ2-2; 9 bases are a match to TRBD2. The germline CDR1 and CDR2 sequences are MDHEN and SYDVKM. The CDR3 is 16 residues long. Trimming took 6 bases from V and 6 from J; bases not matched to a gene: 11. CDR3 region: CASSLEAGGMSGELFF. The CDR3 nucleotides are TGTGCCAGCAGCCTAGAGGCGGGGGGGATGTCCGGGGAGCTGTTTTTT.

The chain couples TRBV7-2 to TRBJ2-1; the D is unclear. V lost 5 bases and J 5 bases, leaving 16 bases between the germline ends. CDR3 length: 15 residues. Germline V CDR1 and CDR2: SGHTA, FQGNSA. CDR3 amino acids: CASSTNAGADNEQFF. CDR3 in DNA: TGTGCCAGCAGCACAAACGCCGGCGCGGACAATGAGCAGTTCTTC. The variable domain in full, completed from reference TRBV7-2 and TRBJ2-1, reads GAGVSQSPSNKVTEKGKDVELRCDPISGHTALYWYRQSLGQGLEFLIYFQGNSAPDKSGLPSDRFSAERTGGSVSTLTIQRTQQEDSAVYLCASSTNAGADNEQFFGPGTRLTVL.

The chain recombines TRBV6-1 with TRBJ2-1; D possibly corresponds to TRBD2 (5 bases). CDR3 size: 11 residues. Germline V gene data show CDR1 as MNHNS and CDR2 as SASEGT. The V gene lost 7 bases and the J gene lost 7 bases, with 8 bases spanning the gap. The CDR3 here is CASKRGNEQFF. The DNA for the CDR3 is TGTGCCAGCAAGCGCGGGAATGAGCAGTTCTTC.

This clone came up a few times. This chain links TRBV6-1 with TRBJ2-1; 10 bases align to TRBD1. V shed 7 bases and J 0 bases; nucleotides not matched to a gene: 3. This CDR3 contains 15 residues. Germline V CDR1 and CDR2: MNHNS, SASEGT. CDR3 protein: CASIGQGDSYNEQFF. Written as DNA, the CDR3 is TGTGCCAGCATCGGACAGGGGGACTCCTACAATGAGCAGTTCTTC.